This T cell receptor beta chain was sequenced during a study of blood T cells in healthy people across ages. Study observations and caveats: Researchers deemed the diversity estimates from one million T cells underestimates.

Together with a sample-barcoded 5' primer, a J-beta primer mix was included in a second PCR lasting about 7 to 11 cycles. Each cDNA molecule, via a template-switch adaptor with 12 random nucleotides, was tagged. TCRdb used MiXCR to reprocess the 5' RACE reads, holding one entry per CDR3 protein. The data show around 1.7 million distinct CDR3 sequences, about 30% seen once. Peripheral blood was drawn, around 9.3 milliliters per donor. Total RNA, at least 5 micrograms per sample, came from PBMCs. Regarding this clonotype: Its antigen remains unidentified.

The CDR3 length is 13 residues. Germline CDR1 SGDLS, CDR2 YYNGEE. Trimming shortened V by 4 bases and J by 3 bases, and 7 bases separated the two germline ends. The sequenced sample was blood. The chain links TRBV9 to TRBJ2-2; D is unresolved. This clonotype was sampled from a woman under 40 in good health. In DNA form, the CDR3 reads TGTGCCAGCAGCAGACTTTACACCGGGGAGCTGTTTTTT. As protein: CASSRLYTGELFF. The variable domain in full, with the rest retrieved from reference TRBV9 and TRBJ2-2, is DSGVTQTPKHLITATGQRVTLRCSPRSGDLSVYWYQQSLDQGLQFLIQYYNGEERAKGNILERFSAQQFPDLHSELNLSSLELGDSALYFCASSRLYTGELFFGEGSRLTVL.